What follows is one T cell receptor (beta chain) and its context. Its antigen is unknown. The observed sequence ends 3 residues before the CDR3 terminus, with the missing tail filled in from the germline J gene. The protocol was immunoSEQ multiplex PCR, while the TCRdb copy is restricted to in-frame clones and leaves out a portion. Its table lists 25,000 to 30,000 clones. The CDR3 is 14 residues long. The V segment lost 2 bases and the J segment 9 bases; nucleotides outside the gene matches: 6. Per germline, CDR1 DFQATT and CDR2 SNEGSKA (reference sequence). The source of the sample is a study of T cells in women clearing cervical HPV infection. Study summary: Controls were women whose single incident HPV16 infection cleared within 12 months without precancer or cancer. Controls gave blood once infection was undetectable; cases at lesion identification. Regarding the study as a whole: Richness plus V gene abundances separated cases from controls with AUC over 0.8.

The chain is built from TRBV20-1 and TRBJ2-1; 11 bases line up with TRBD1. This clonotype was obtained from a woman aged 18 to 75 with a cervical HPV16 infection that either progressed to CIN3+ or cleared (not recorded which). Sequencing was done on a sample of blood buffy coat. The CDR3 loop reads CSARFAGQGAEQFF. CDR3 bases read: TGCAGTGCTAGATTTGCTGGACAGGGGGCTGAG.